The rows below give T cell receptor beta chains drawn from one sample of a study of blood T cell repertoires in COVID-19. The method was immunoSEQ multiplex PCR; TCRdb's version includes in-frame clones alone and lacks a portion of them. The repertoire consists of approximately 180,000 clones, with about 90% occurring once and the leading ten covering 1.2%. Sequencing input: PBMCs or T cells enriched from blood (not recorded which). These TCRs come from a human donor with acute COVID-19. The donor label of this sample is uncertain. Each CDR3 is given with its conserved first and last residue. The order of the fields is clone size, D gene, V gene, J gene, CDR3 DNA, CDR3 protein. The D gene is left open where the match is weak. Where a row states a size, it is once, few, many or the class of an expanded clone; other rows omit it.

size: .
D: .
V: TRBV6-5
J: TRBJ2-1
DNA: TGTGCCAGTGGAGACAGCCTTTGGGACTACAATGAGCAGTTCTTC
CDR3: CASGDSLWDYNEQFF

size: .
D: TRBD2
V: TRBV5-1
J: TRBJ2-1
DNA: TGCGCCAGCAGCTTGGTTTCGGGGACTACCAATGAGCAGTTCTTC
CDR3: CASSLVSGTTNEQFF

size: .
D: TRBD2
V: TRBV11-2
J: TRBJ2-1
DNA: TGTGCCAGCAGCCAGGGACTAGCGGGATCTAATGAGCAGTTCTTC
CDR3: CASSQGLAGSNEQFF

size: .
D: TRBD2
V: TRBV18
J: TRBJ2-2
DNA: TGTGCCAGCTCACCGTGGACTAGCGGGGGGGCCGCTAACACCGGGGAGCTGTTTTTT
CDR3: CASSPWTSGGAANTGELFF

size: .
D: TRBD2
V: TRBV7-7
J: TRBJ2-5
DNA: TGTGCCAGCAGCCTCGGCGGGGGGGCATCGGAGACCCAGTACTTC
CDR3: CASSLGGGASETQYF

size: .
D: .
V: TRBV5-1
J: TRBJ1-2
DNA: TGCGCCAGCAGTTTCGACTCTAACTATGGCTACACCTTC
CDR3: CASSFDSNYGYTF

size: .
D: TRBD1
V: TRBV6-2/TRBV6-3
J: TRBJ2-1
DNA: TGTGCCAGCAGTTACGGGACAGGGGCCTACAATGAGCAGTTCTTC
CDR3: CASSYGTGAYNEQFF

size: .
D: TRBD1
V: TRBV4-1
J: TRBJ2-4
DNA: TGCGCCAGCAGCCAACCCCGGCAGGGGGCGGGTAAAAACATTCAGTACTTC
CDR3: CASSQPRQGAGKNIQYF

size: .
D: .
V: TRBV6-5
J: TRBJ2-7
DNA: TGTGCCAGCAGTTTTTCGACAGGATCGGCCTACGAGCAGTACTTC
CDR3: CASSFSTGSAYEQYF

size: .
D: .
V: TRBV5-4
J: TRBJ2-3
DNA: TGTGCCAGCAGCTCACAGGGTTCAGATACGCAGTATTTT
CDR3: CASSSQGSDTQYF

size: .
D: TRBD1
V: TRBV28
J: TRBJ1-1
DNA: TGTGCCAGCAGTTCCGAAACCTGGACAGGGTACGACACTGAAGCTTTCTTT
CDR3: CASSSETWTGYDTEAFF

size: .
D: TRBD1
V: TRBV11-2
J: TRBJ2-7
DNA: TGTGCCAGCAGCCCGCCGGGACAGGGGAGCTACGAGCAGTACTTC
CDR3: CASSPPGQGSYEQYF

size: once
D: TRBD1
V: TRBV7-2
J: TRBJ1-1
DNA: TGTGCCAGCAGCTTGGCGAACAGGGGAACTGAAGCTTTCTTT
CDR3: CASSLANRGTEAFF

size: .
D: TRBD1
V: TRBV15
J: TRBJ2-2
DNA: TGTGCCACCAGCAGGGACAGGACCGGGGAGCTGTTTTTT
CDR3: CATSRDRTGELFF

size: few
D: .
V: TRBV29-1
J: TRBJ1-3
DNA: TGCAGCGTTGTGGACTCAGGGGTTGGAAACACCATATATTTT
CDR3: CSVVDSGVGNTIYF

size: .
D: TRBD1
V: TRBV30
J: TRBJ1-6
DNA: TGTGCCTGGAGTGTACTTAGGGGGCGAACTTCACCCCTCCACTTT
CDR3: CAWSVLRGRTSPLHF

size: .
D: TRBD1
V: TRBV10-1
J: TRBJ2-6
DNA: TGCGCCAGCAGCAAGGGACAGGGGGCACGCGGGGCCAACGTCCTGACTTTC
CDR3: CASSKGQGARGANVLTF

size: .
D: TRBD1
V: TRBV2
J: TRBJ1-2
DNA: TGTGCCAGCACCAAGACAGGGGATGGCTACACCTTC
CDR3: CASTKTGDGYTF

size: .
D: .
V: TRBV7-2
J: TRBJ2-7
DNA: TGTGCCAGCAGCCAGGACAGAATCTACGAGCAGTACTTC
CDR3: CASSQDRIYEQYF

size: .
D: TRBD1
V: TRBV11-2
J: TRBJ1-4
DNA: TGTGCCAGCAGTCGGACAGGGGTACGGTTTGCTAATGAAAAACTGTTTTTT
CDR3: CASSRTGVRFANEKLFF

size: once
D: TRBD1
V: TRBV24-1
J: TRBJ2-5
DNA: TGTGCCACCAGTGATCCCTCAACAGGGGAAGAGACCCAGTACTTC
CDR3: CATSDPSTGEETQYF

size: .
D: TRBD2
V: TRBV6-6
J: TRBJ2-3
DNA: TGTGCCAGCAATCGGAGACTAGCGGGGGACACAAAGCTGGGAGGTACGCAGTATTTT
CDR3: CASNRRLAGDTKLGGTQYF

size: once
D: TRBD1
V: TRBV19
J: TRBJ1-2
DNA: TGTGCCAGTAGTACGGAGGGGACAGAGGCCTTTTCTAACTATGGCTACACCTTC
CDR3: CASSTEGTEAFSNYGYTF

size: once
D: .
V: TRBV5-8
J: TRBJ1-1
DNA: TGTGCCAGCAGCTATGGCACAGGCGAAGCTTTCTTT
CDR3: CASSYGTGEAFF

size: .
D: .
V: TRBV11-2
J: TRBJ1-2
DNA: TGTGCCAGCAGCTTAGATACAGGGATGGGTGGCTACACCTTC
CDR3: CASSLDTGMGGYTF

size: .
D: TRBD1
V: TRBV7-7
J: TRBJ2-2
DNA: TGTGCCAGCAGCCTTGGGACAGCGAACACCGGGGAGCTGTTTTTT
CDR3: CASSLGTANTGELFF

size: few
D: .
V: TRBV30
J: TRBJ1-1
DNA: TGTGCCTGGCAGGGGCAGGTCGACACTGAAGCTTTCTTT
CDR3: CAWQGQVDTEAFF

size: .
D: .
V: TRBV19
J: TRBJ1-2
DNA: TGTGCCAGTAGACAAGTATCGGGACTTAATAACTATGGCTACACCTTC
CDR3: CASRQVSGLNNYGYTF

size: .
D: .
V: TRBV12-3/TRBV12-4
J: TRBJ2-7
DNA: TGTGCCAGCAGTTCCTCCCTCTCCTACGAGCAGTACTTC
CDR3: CASSSSLSYEQYF

size: .
D: TRBD2
V: TRBV18
J: TRBJ2-7
DNA: TGTGCCAGCTCACCGCACATAGAGCCGGGAGGGGAGCAGTACTTC
CDR3: CASSPHIEPGGEQYF

size: .
D: .
V: TRBV10-3
J: TRBJ1-6
DNA: TGTGCCATCAGTCGGGAGGCTAATTCACCCCTCCACTTT
CDR3: CAISREANSPLHF

size: .
D: TRBD1
V: TRBV6-2/TRBV6-3
J: TRBJ1-6
DNA: TGTGCCAGCAGTGGGAATGAGGGGGCTTCACCCCTCCACTTT
CDR3: CASSGNEGASPLHF

size: .
D: .
V: TRBV5-4
J: TRBJ1-3
DNA: TGTGCCAGCAGCGACCCATCCAGGGGTAACTCTGGAAACACCATATATTTT
CDR3: CASSDPSRGNSGNTIYF

size: .
D: TRBD1
V: TRBV6-5
J: TRBJ1-2
DNA: TGTGCCAGCAGTTTGACAGGGAAGGCCTATGGCTACACCTTC
CDR3: CASSLTGKAYGYTF

size: .
D: .
V: TRBV19
J: TRBJ2-2
DNA: TGTGCCAGTAGTTGGTTGGGGGGTACCGGGGAGCTGTTTTTT
CDR3: CASSWLGGTGELFF

size: .
D: .
V: TRBV19
J: TRBJ1-1
DNA: TGTGCCAGTAGTATAGATCTTTGGGGGGTTAACACTGAAGCTTTCTTT
CDR3: CASSIDLWGVNTEAFF

size: once
D: .
V: TRBV10-3
J: TRBJ2-5
DNA: TGTGCCATCAGCGATAGCGGTCAACAAGAGACCCAGTACTTC
CDR3: CAISDSGQQETQYF

size: .
D: .
V: TRBV5-8
J: TRBJ2-3
DNA: TGTGCCAGCAGCTTGGGTATAGGGGGTGACACAGATACGCAGTATTTT
CDR3: CASSLGIGGDTDTQYF

size: .
D: .
V: TRBV7-9
J: TRBJ1-1
DNA: TGTGCCAGCAGCCCCCGGGGGGGGGTCACTGAAGCTTTCTTT
CDR3: CASSPRGGVTEAFF

size: few
D: .
V: TRBV3-1/TRBV3-2
J: TRBJ1-1
DNA: TGTGCCAGCAGCCAAGATTCAGGGATGGAGCCTGAAGCTTTCTTT
CDR3: CASSQDSGMEPEAFF

size: .
D: .
V: TRBV6-6
J: TRBJ2-7
DNA: TGTGCCAGCAGAAAGACAGGGGAGGGGTACGAGCAGTACTTC
CDR3: CASRKTGEGYEQYF

size: .
D: .
V: TRBV28
J: TRBJ1-1
DNA: TGTGCCAGCAGTTTAGGGGCGGAAGCTTTCTTT
CDR3: CASSLGAEAFF

size: .
D: TRBD2
V: TRBV5-1
J: TRBJ2-3
DNA: TGCGCCAGCAGCTTGGGCCTAGCGGGGAGCACAGATACGCAGTATTTT
CDR3: CASSLGLAGSTDTQYF

size: .
D: .
V: TRBV21-1
J: TRBJ2-7
DNA: TGTGCCAGCCCGAGACAGGGGTCCTACGAGCAGTACTTC
CDR3: CASPRQGSYEQYF

size: .
D: .
V: TRBV2
J: TRBJ2-5
DNA: TGTGCCAGCAGTGAACAGACGGGGCAAGAGACCCAGTACTTC
CDR3: CASSEQTGQETQYF

size: once
D: .
V: TRBV5-1
J: TRBJ2-3
DNA: TGCGCCAGCAGCTTGGGGGACACTTACACAGATACGCAGTATTTT
CDR3: CASSLGDTYTDTQYF

size: .
D: .
V: TRBV3-1/TRBV3-2
J: TRBJ1-3
DNA: TGTGCCAGCAGCCGGGCCAGCTCTGGAAACACCATATATTTT
CDR3: CASSRASSGNTIYF

size: .
D: TRBD2
V: TRBV5-1
J: TRBJ2-7
DNA: TGCGCCAGCAGCTTGTTATGGGAGGGAGGGGCCTACGAGCAGTACTTC
CDR3: CASSLLWEGGAYEQYF

size: .
D: .
V: TRBV20-1
J: TRBJ1-2
DNA: TGCAGTGCGGGTCAGGGAGGCGGCTACACCTTC
CDR3: CSAGQGGGYTF